These 16 T cell receptor beta chains share one sample of origin, sequenced in a study of shared clonotypes between healthy human individuals. Repertoires were generated with immunoSEQ multiplex PCR, while TCRdb's copy carries only in-frame clones and drops some. The table shows over a million clones, with over 95% occurring only once. Material for sequencing was naive CD4+ T cells sorted from blood. As for subset: CD45RA+ positively selected. Every receptor here comes from a man aged 25 to 45 in good health.

This clone appeared a single time. V and J are TRBV27 and TRBJ2-7; D tentatively fits TRBD1 or TRBD2 (5 bases each). Germline V gives CDR1 MNHEY, CDR2 SMNVEV (reference sequence). The V end lost 2 bases, the J end lost 3 bases, and 17 bases lay between the germline ends. The CDR3 covers 16 residues. This chain's CDR3 is CASSLELGPRGYEQYF. CDR3 coding DNA: TGTGCCAGCAGTTTAGAACTGGGGCCCCGGGGCTACGAGCAGTACTTC.

This clone was counted a single time. The genes are TRBV5-4 and TRBJ2-2, with D unresolved. The CDR3 length is 12 residues. Trimming took off 7 bases at V and 1 base at J, with 5 bases between the two ends. CDR1 and CDR2 (germline): SGHNT, YYREEE (reference sequence). The CDR3 spells CASGWNTGELFF. The CDR3 region has the DNA TGTGCCAGCGGTTGGAACACCGGGGAGCTGTTTTTT.

The chain joins TRBV2 to TRBJ1-2; the match to TRBD1 covers 8 bases. Germline lookup yields CDR1 SNHLY and CDR2 FYNNEI. This CDR3 region has 14 residues. J was trimmed by 4 bases and V by 7 bases; bases with no gene match: 8. For the CDR3, the DNA is TGTGCCAGCAAGCAGGACAGGGAGACCTATGGCTACACCTTC. This gives the protein CASKQDRETYGYTF.

The chain recombines TRBV6-6 with TRBJ2-7, with D tentatively TRBD1 or TRBD2 (5 bases each). The CDR3 contains 15 residues. Deletions cut 6 bases from V and 9 bases from J, with 24 bases between. Germline V lookup: CDR1 MNHNY, CDR2 SVGAGI (reference sequence). In DNA form, the CDR3 reads TGTGCCAGCAGGCGAGGTGGGGGTTTTCTATCTGGGCAGTACTTC. Translation gives CASRRGGGFLSGQYF.

This chain links TRBV11-3 with TRBJ2-3; D not resolved. The CDR3 loop spans 13 amino acids. Germline CDR1 is SGHNT and CDR2 is YENEEA. The V end lost 1 base, the J end lost 4 bases, and 6 bases lay between the germline ends. CDR3 coding DNA: TGTGCCAGCAGCTTAGTAGAGGCAGATACGCAGTATTTT. This sequence encodes CASSLVEADTQYF. The whole variable domain, remainder taken from reference TRBV11-3 and TRBJ2-3, is EAGVVQSPRYKIIEKKQPVAFWCNPISGHNTLYWYLQNLGQGPELLIRYENEEAVDDSQLPKDRFSAERLKGVDSTLKIQPAELGDSAVYLCASSLVEADTQYFGPGTRLTVL.

V gene TRBV2 combines with J gene TRBJ2-2; tentatively, D is TRBD2 (5 bases). CDR1 is SNHLY, CDR2 FYNNEI, per germline. The CDR3 is 14 residues long. The V end was cut by 7 bases, the J end by 1 base, with 10 bases between. Here the CDR3 DNA reads TGTGCCAGCAACCGGGGTGGGAACACCGGGGAGCTGTTTTTT. It encodes CASNRGGNTGELFF. The variable domain in full, completed from reference TRBV2 and TRBJ2-2, reads EPEVTQTPSHQVTQMGQEVILRCVPISNHLYFYWYRQILGQKVEFLVSFYNNEISEKSEIFDDQFSVERPDGSNFTLKIRSTKLEDSAMYFCASNRGGNTGELFFGEGSRLTVL.

The V and J genes are TRBV10-3 and TRBJ2-7; D remains unclear. The CDR3 contains 13 residues. The V end was cut by 1 base, the J end by 1 base, with 5 bases between. Germline V gene lookup returns CDR1 ENHRY and CDR2 SYGVKD. The CDR3 protein is CAISEYRSYEQYF. Written as DNA, the CDR3 is TGTGCCATCAGTGAGTACCGATCCTACGAGCAGTACTTC.

V gene TRBV10-3 combines with J gene TRBJ2-2; the match to TRBD2 covers 7 bases. CDR3 size: 16 residues. Germline CDR1 and CDR2: ENHRY and SYGVKD. Trimming removed 6 bases from V and 0 bases from J; junction bases left unmatched: 7. CDR3 protein: CAISPAGRTNTGELFF. The CDR3, as DNA: TGTGCCATCAGCCCAGCGGGAAGGACGAACACCGGGGAGCTGTTTTTT.

This clone has a single count. Other DNA sequences in this specimen translate into the identical CDR3. This chain connects TRBV28 to TRBJ1-4; D remains ambiguous. The CDR3 runs 12 residues. Germline V gene sequence: CDR1 MDHEN, CDR2 SYDVKM. The V end lost 1 base, the J end lost 7 bases, and 4 bases lay between the germline ends. The CDR3 DNA follows: TGTGCCAGCAGTTTATTACGTGAAAAACTGTTTTTT. This encodes CASSLLREKLFF.

This clone was found once. The J gene is TRBJ2-7, the V gene TRBV2; D perhaps matches TRBD2 (5 bases). The CDR3 has 14 residues. Trimming stripped 6 bases from V and 10 bases from J, with 22 bases between. Germline loops: CDR1 SNHLY, CDR2 FYNNEI. Written as DNA, the CDR3 is TGTGCCAGCAGGAAAAACCCCGGGGTGGAAGGCCAGTACTTC. Translated, it gives CASRKNPGVEGQYF.

This chain uses TRBV19 with TRBJ2-1, with 13 bases aligning to TRBD2. This CDR3 region has 16 residues. In germline, CDR1 is LNHDA, CDR2 SQIVND (reference sequence). V lost 4 bases and J lost 0; bases outside the gene matches: 0. CDR3 nucleotide sequence: TGTGCCAGTAGTAGGACTAGCGGGAGCTCCTACAATGAGCAGTTCTTC. It encodes CASSRTSGSSYNEQFF.

V usage is TRBV11-2 and J usage is TRBJ2-1, with 9 positions matching TRBD2. Looked up from germline, CDR1 is SGHAT and CDR2 is FQNNGV. This CDR3 is built from 16 residues. Trimming took 5 bases from V and 0 from J; bases not matched to a gene: 5. The CDR3 DNA reads as TGTGCCAGCAGCCCTAATAGCGGGAGCTCCTACAATGAGCAGTTCTTC. Translating it yields CASSPNSGSSYNEQFF.

V usage is TRBV11-2 and J usage is TRBJ2-5; perhaps TRBD1 as D (5 bases). From germline, CDR1 is SGHAT and CDR2 FQNNGV. Trimming took off 1 base at V and 2 bases at J, with 14 bases between the two ends. The CDR3 is 16 residues long. The CDR3 bases are TGTGCCAGCAGCTTAGGGGTCGGACAAACGCAAGAGACCCAGTACTTC. Amino acids: CASSLGVGQTQETQYF. The variable domain in full, with the rest retrieved from reference TRBV11-2 and TRBJ2-5, is EAGVAQSPRYKIIEKRQSVAFWCNPISGHATLYWYQQILGQGPKLLIQFQNNGVVDDSQLPKDRFSAERLKGVDSTLKIQPAKLEDSAVYLCASSLGVGQTQETQYFGPGTRLLVL.

This clone was found once. V is TRBV14 and J is TRBJ1-4; no definite D call. CDR1 and CDR2 from the germline V gene are SGHDN and FVKESK. With 4 bases removed from V and 7 bases from J, the gap between germline ends came to 10 bases. CDR3 size: 13 residues. CDR3 amino acids: CASSPQTGEKLFF. The DNA of the CDR3 is TGTGCCAGCAGCCCACAGACGGGTGAAAAACTGTTTTTT.

This clone was observed a single time. The genes are TRBV29-1 and TRBJ2-1; D tentatively fits TRBD1 or TRBD2 (5 bases each). The V end lost 3 bases, the J end lost 2 bases, and 11 bases lay between the germline ends. The CDR3 consists of 14 residues. Germline values: CDR1 SQVTM, CDR2 ANQGSEA. The DNA of the CDR3 is TGCAGCGTTGATTGGGGGAGCCCCTACAATGAGCAGTTCTTC. Amino acid sequence: CSVDWGSPYNEQFF.

The J gene is TRBJ1-2, the V gene TRBV28; the D is unclear. The V gene lost 6 bases and the J gene lost 4 bases, with 12 bases spanning the gap. CDR1 and CDR2 from the germline V gene are MDHEN and SYDVKM. The CDR3 extends over 13 amino acids. CDR3 in amino acids: CASSPSLLYGYTF. The CDR3 DNA sequence: TGTGCCAGCAGCCCCTCTTTACTCTATGGCTACACCTTC.